This is a list of T cell receptor beta chains from one sample in a study of lymphopenia after photon versus proton radiotherapy. The data were produced by immunoSEQ multiplex PCR, yet TCRdb's version contains in-frame clones alone and is incomplete. The sample includes 20,000 to 25,000 clones, about 83% of them seen just once. The sequencing used peripheral blood, collected from a patient treated with photon-based radiotherapy. The receptors were gathered from a woman aged 45-60 years with pancreatic cancer. CDR3s include the opening cysteine and the closing phenylalanine or tryptophan. Each record gives: CDR3 DNA, CDR3 protein, J gene, D gene, V gene, clone size. A D gene is named only where the DNA matches it firmly. Clone size is shown for a subset of rows, as once, few, many or a class of expanded clone.

DNA: TGTGCCAGCAGCGAGCAGCCTAACTATGGCTGCACCTTC
CDR3: CASSEQPNYGCTF
J: TRBJ1-2
D: .
V: TRBV7-2
size: once

DNA: TGTGCCAGCAGCCAAGGGACAGAGACTTTCTATGGCTACACCTTC
CDR3: CASSQGTETFYGYTF
J: TRBJ1-2
D: .
V: TRBV14
size: .

DNA: TGTGCCACCCACGAGGGAGGGATTGGCAAAAACATTCAGTACTTC
CDR3: CATHEGGIGKNIQYF
J: TRBJ2-4
D: TRBD2
V: TRBV15
size: .

DNA: TGTGCCAGCAGCTTAGAAGGGGGGCCGGAGACCCAGTACTTC
CDR3: CASSLEGGPETQYF
J: TRBJ2-5
D: .
V: TRBV11-2
size: .

DNA: TGTGCCAGCAGCCCCTATCAACTGAGCTCTGGGGCCAACGTCCTGACTTTC
CDR3: CASSPYQLSSGANVLTF
J: TRBJ2-6
D: .
V: TRBV14
size: once

DNA: TGCAGCGTTGAATCCCTAGGGCACACCGGGGAGCTGTTTTTT
CDR3: CSVESLGHTGELFF
J: TRBJ2-2
D: .
V: TRBV29-1
size: .

DNA: TGTGCCACCAGCAGAGATTATATCAACGTGGTCGACAGGAACTATGGCTACACCTTC
CDR3: CATSRDYINVVDRNYGYTF
J: TRBJ1-2
D: .
V: TRBV15
size: few

DNA: TGTGCCAGCAGCTACACCGGGGAGCTGTTTTTT
CDR3: CASSYTGELFF
J: TRBJ2-2
D: .
V: TRBV5-7
size: .

DNA: TGTGCCAGCGGTGGGACTAGCGCCTACGAGCAGTACTTC
CDR3: CASGGTSAYEQYF
J: TRBJ2-7
D: TRBD2
V: TRBV2
size: .

DNA: TGTGCCAGCAGCCCTCCGACTAGCGGGAGACGGGAGACCCAGTACTTC
CDR3: CASSPPTSGRRETQYF
J: TRBJ2-5
D: TRBD2
V: TRBV9
size: .

DNA: TGTGCCAGCACCAGGAGGAGGGAGGCAGATACGCAGTATTTT
CDR3: CASTRRREADTQYF
J: TRBJ2-3
D: .
V: TRBV2
size: .

DNA: TGTGCCAGCAGCTTCCCTTCCGAGACCCAGTACTTC
CDR3: CASSFPSETQYF
J: TRBJ2-5
D: .
V: TRBV5-5
size: .

DNA: TGTGCCAGCAGCTTCAGGGATTCTCTCGTTTACGAGCAGTACTTC
CDR3: CASSFRDSLVYEQYF
J: TRBJ2-7
D: .
V: TRBV11-2
size: .

DNA: TGCGCCAGCAGCCAAGCGACTAGCGGGAGCTCCGATACGCAGTATTTT
CDR3: CASSQATSGSSDTQYF
J: TRBJ2-3
D: TRBD2
V: TRBV4-3
size: .

DNA: TGCGCCAGCAGCCCCGGGACAGGGATGAGAGTAGCCAAAAACATTCAGTACTTC
CDR3: CASSPGTGMRVAKNIQYF
J: TRBJ2-4
D: TRBD1
V: TRBV4-1
size: .

DNA: TGTGCCAGCTCACCAGATACAGGTTTCAACACTGAAGCTTTCTTT
CDR3: CASSPDTGFNTEAFF
J: TRBJ1-1
D: .
V: TRBV18
size: .

DNA: TGTGCCAGCAGCCCTAGGGCTGAGCAGTTCTTC
CDR3: CASSPRAEQFF
J: TRBJ2-1
D: .
V: TRBV11-2
size: .

DNA: TGTGCCAGCAGTTACTTGGACTATGGCTACACCTTC
CDR3: CASSYLDYGYTF
J: TRBJ1-2
D: .
V: TRBV6-6
size: .

DNA: TGTGCCAGTAGTGGCGACTACGAGCAGTACTTC
CDR3: CASSGDYEQYF
J: TRBJ2-7
D: .
V: TRBV19
size: .

DNA: TGTGCCAGCAGCTTAGTGGACTACGAGCAGTACTTC
CDR3: CASSLVDYEQYF
J: TRBJ2-7
D: .
V: TRBV7-9
size: .

DNA: TGTGCCAGTAGTATTCGACAGCGGGGGAGGCAAGATACGCAGTATTTT
CDR3: CASSIRQRGRQDTQYF
J: TRBJ2-3
D: TRBD2
V: TRBV19
size: .

DNA: TGTGCCTGGAGTGCGGTGGACAGAGGAGGCAACACTGAAGCTTTCTTT
CDR3: CAWSAVDRGGNTEAFF
J: TRBJ1-1
D: .
V: TRBV30
size: .

DNA: TGTGCCAGCAGCTATAGCGGGAAGTTGGACGAGCAGTACTTC
CDR3: CASSYSGKLDEQYF
J: TRBJ2-7
D: TRBD2
V: TRBV9
size: once

DNA: TGTGCCAGCTACCCTAACTGGGGCCAAGAGACCCAGTACTTC
CDR3: CASYPNWGQETQYF
J: TRBJ2-5
D: .
V: TRBV28
size: few

DNA: TGCAGCTATGACAGGGACGCCTACAATGAGCAGTTCTTC
CDR3: CSYDRDAYNEQFF
J: TRBJ2-1
D: TRBD1
V: TRBV29-1
size: .

DNA: TGTGCCAGCAGTTTTTTGAGGTCAGGGACTAGATCCTACGAGCAGTACTTC
CDR3: CASSFLRSGTRSYEQYF
J: TRBJ2-7
D: TRBD2
V: TRBV27
size: .

DNA: TGTGCCAGCAGCCCCACCAGGGGTAAACGGTACGAGCAGTACTTC
CDR3: CASSPTRGKRYEQYF
J: TRBJ2-7
D: .
V: TRBV28
size: .

DNA: TGTGCCAGCAGCGGGGGCGGGGGCGGATACGAGCAGTACTTC
CDR3: CASSGGGGGYEQYF
J: TRBJ2-7
D: .
V: TRBV9
size: few

DNA: TGTGCCAGTAGCCGGGACAGGGGGTACAATCAGCCCCAGCATTTT
CDR3: CASSRDRGYNQPQHF
J: TRBJ1-5
D: TRBD1
V: TRBV19
size: few

DNA: TGTGCCAGCACCTATCTTAGGGGCAATGAGCAGTTCTTC
CDR3: CASTYLRGNEQFF
J: TRBJ2-1
D: .
V: TRBV21-1
size: .

DNA: TGTGCCAGCAGTTACAGGGACCAGCACTACGAGCAGTACTTC
CDR3: CASSYRDQHYEQYF
J: TRBJ2-7
D: .
V: TRBV6-6
size: .

DNA: TGTGCCAGCAGCTTCCCAGGGACTGGAAACACCATATATTTT
CDR3: CASSFPGTGNTIYF
J: TRBJ1-3
D: .
V: TRBV7-2
size: .

DNA: TGCGCCAGCAGCCAAGATGTGGGACTTGGGGATGAGCAGTTCTTC
CDR3: CASSQDVGLGDEQFF
J: TRBJ2-1
D: .
V: TRBV4-3
size: .

DNA: TGTGCCAGCACTACAAGCGCAAACTATGGCTACACCTTC
CDR3: CASTTSANYGYTF
J: TRBJ1-2
D: .
V: TRBV6-5
size: .

DNA: TGTGCCAGCAGCCAAGATTATCCCCTCGCGGGGCCCGCCAGGGATACGCAGTATTTT
CDR3: CASSQDYPLAGPARDTQYF
J: TRBJ2-3
D: .
V: TRBV4-2
size: .

DNA: TGTGCCAGCAGCCCTGGACTAGCGGATACGAACACCGGGGAGCTGTTTTTT
CDR3: CASSPGLADTNTGELFF
J: TRBJ2-2
D: TRBD2
V: TRBV5-4
size: once

DNA: TGTGCCAGTAGTATAGACGGCGGAGGCGCCTCCGAGCAGTACTTC
CDR3: CASSIDGGGASEQYF
J: TRBJ2-7
D: .
V: TRBV19
size: few

DNA: TGTGCCAGCAGCTCGAGGGCGGGAGTGGATGAGCAGTTCTTC
CDR3: CASSSRAGVDEQFF
J: TRBJ2-1
D: TRBD2
V: TRBV7-3
size: .

DNA: TGTGCCAGCTCACCACCGAGAAAGGGGGATAACGATGAGCAGTTCTTC
CDR3: CASSPPRKGDNDEQFF
J: TRBJ2-1
D: .
V: TRBV18
size: few

DNA: TGCAGCGTTTCTACAGGGGCCGGCAATCAGCCCCAGCATTTT
CDR3: CSVSTGAGNQPQHF
J: TRBJ1-5
D: TRBD1
V: TRBV29-1
size: .